This entry describes one T cell receptor (beta chain). This entry is derived from a study of blood T cell repertoires in COVID-19. The wider study: Whether acute or convalescent, the COVID-19 samples came from the United States, Italy and Spain. From T cells, B-cell-depleted T cells, or PBMCs came the material, which was cDNA or gDNA.

In the original workflow: Amplification from reference gene primers served as the basis for estimated nucleated cell counts. Here immunoSEQ multiplex PCR was the method, and the copy in TCRdb shows in-frame clones only, minus some. V and J calls plus clone size are reproduced from that table; the DNA served to infer D and trimming. The profile shows about 80,000 clones, less than 85% of them singletons. The CDR3 consists of 14 residues. CDR1 LNHDA and CDR2 SQIVND come from the germline V gene (reference sequence). V lost 6 bases to trimming and J lost 6 bases; unmatched junction nucleotides: 7. The sequence was collected from a man between 70 and 80 years old with active or convalescent COVID-19. Sequenced sample: peripheral blood. The gene calls are TRBV19 and TRBJ1-2; 10 bases agree with TRBD1. The CDR3 sequence: CASRPTGGYDGYTF. CDR3 coding DNA: TGTGCCAGTAGACCGACAGGGGGCTATGATGGCTACACCTTC.